This TCR beta chain emerged from a study of blood T cell repertoires in COVID-19. Study-wide context: Whether acute or convalescent, the COVID-19 samples came from the United States, Italy and Spain.

V shed 3 bases and J 7 bases; nucleotides not matched to a gene: 4. This CDR3 spans 13 amino acids. Germline V gene sequence: CDR1 SGHRS, CDR2 YFSETQ. Sequencing was performed with immunoSEQ multiplex PCR; in TCRdb, only in-frame clones are kept and a portion is missing. The sample has 78,000 or so clones; about four fifths are singletons. This TCR came from a man older than 75 with acute or convalescent COVID-19. V is TRBV5-1 and J is TRBJ1-1; TRBD1 matches 9 bases. Sequences were obtained from peripheral blood. CDR3 protein: CASSSGTGLEAFF. Written as DNA, the CDR3 is TGCGCCAGCAGCTCCGGGACAGGGCTTGAAGCTTTCTTT. The whole variable domain, filled in from reference TRBV5-1 and TRBJ1-1, reads KAGVTQTPRYLIKTRGQQVTLSCSPISGHRSVSWYQQTPGQGLQFLFEYFSETQRNKGNFPGRFSGRQFSNSRSEMNVSTLELGDSALYLCASSSGTGLEAFFGQGTRLTVV.